This T cell receptor (beta chain) was retrieved from a study of blood T cell repertoires in COVID-19. At the level of the study: T cells, B-cell-depleted T cells, or PBMCs supplied cDNA or gDNA.

Original methodology: By means of reference gene primer amplification, nucleated cell counts were estimated. TCRdb keeps only in-frame clones here, not all; method: immunoSEQ multiplex PCR. That table supplies the V and J calls and clone size; D and trimming were determined from the DNA. The table has under 300,000 clones, 88% seen once; the top ten hold around 2.2%. The sample was peripheral blood. This TCR derives from a woman aged 40 to 49 who had recovered from COVID-19.

The CDR3 bases are TGTGCCAGCAGTTACAGGGGTAGTAGTAATGAGCAGTTCTTC. Protein product: CASSYRGSSNEQFF. V usage is TRBV6-6 and J usage is TRBJ2-1; D might be TRBD1 (5 bases). V lost 2 bases and J lost 7, with 12 bases in between. This CDR3 contains 14 residues. CDR1 is MNHNY and CDR2 is SVGAGI in the germline V gene (reference sequence).